This section outlines one TCR beta chain sequence together with its context. The method was immunoSEQ multiplex PCR; TCRdb's version includes in-frame clones alone and lacks a portion of them. The repertoire holds about 81,000 clones, with roughly four fifths as singletons. This entry is derived from a study of technical replicates of blood from several donors. This sequence was found in a human donor in good health. Some clones in this sample may be carry-over from other donors' samples. The specimen sequenced was PBMCs.

CDR3 amino acids: CALERTGRGDEQYF. DNA of the CDR3: TGTGCCCTAGAGCGGACAGGGCGAGGCGACGAGCAGTACTTC. The chain uses TRBV30 and TRBJ2-7, with 8 bases lining up with TRBD1. In germline, CDR1 is GTSNPN, CDR2 SVGIG (reference sequence). CDR3 length: 14 residues. Trimming took 8 bases from V and 5 from J; bases not matched to a gene: 14. Full variable domain (rest looked up from reference TRBV30 and TRBJ2-7): SQTIHQWPATLVQPVGSPLSLECTVEGTSNPNLYWYRQAAGRGLQLLFYSVGIGQISSEVPQNLSASRPQDRQFILSSKKLLLSDSGFYLCALERTGRGDEQYFGPGTRLTVT.